The present TCR beta chain was sequenced within a study of a mutant IDH1 vaccine in newly diagnosed glioma. Whole-study context: Those enrolled had earlier been treated with radiotherapy, temozolomide, or both, mostly both.

For this clone: Its antigen is as yet unknown.

The CDR3 length is 16 residues. The V end was cut by 3 bases, the J end by 1 base, with 15 bases between. CDR1 is SGHDN and CDR2 is FVKESK in the germline V gene. Time point in this sample: baseline, week 1 (first vaccination visit). Treatment specified: pre-vaccination baseline after standard-of-care therapy. The study, taken as a whole, reports: The vaccine induced immune responses, and these occurred in more than 80% of patients. Pseudoprogression appeared independent of alterations in top peripheral clonotypes.

The method was immunoSEQ multiplex PCR; TCRdb's version includes in-frame clones alone and lacks a portion of them. This table has 50,000 to 65,000 clones, roughly 80% appearing once. The clonotype comes from a woman aged 40 to 50 with glioma. The source was PBMCs, collected from a glioma patient treated with radiotherapy, temozolomide or both. The chain combines TRBV14 with TRBJ1-2; no clear D. This CDR3 reads CASSQEGRPINYGYTF. The CDR3 coding sequence is TGTGCCAGCAGCCAGGAGGGCAGGCCGATTAACTATGGCTACACCTTC.